The 15 T cell receptor beta chains in this list originate from one sample, sequenced in a study of shared clonotypes between healthy human individuals. Only in-frame clones appear in the TCRdb table, and some are missing; sequencing was by immunoSEQ multiplex PCR. The sample has 1,400,000 or so clones, about 98.5% seen once. Sequencing was performed on naive CD4+ T cells sorted from blood. Subset meaning: CD45RA+ positively selected. Every receptor here comes from a man between 25 and 39 years old in good health.

This chain links TRBV25-1 with TRBJ1-5; D not certain. Trimming took 5 bases from V and 2 from J, leaving 10 bases between them. Germline CDR1 MGHDK, CDR2 SYGVNS. CDR3 length: 14 residues. The CDR3 spells CASSPGNGNQPQHF. The CDR3 region has the DNA TGTGCCAGCAGTCCTGGAAACGGCAATCAGCCCCAGCATTTT.

The V and J genes are TRBV7-8 and TRBJ1-5; 9 positions match TRBD1. This CDR3 region has 17 residues. The germline V gene encodes CDR1 SGHVS and CDR2 FQNEAQ. J lost 0 bases, V lost 4 bases, and 7 bases had no gene match. The DNA of the CDR3 is TGTGCCAGCAGCTCGGGACAGGGAACATATAGCAATCAGCCCCAGCATTTT. This codes for CASSSGQGTYSNQPQHF.

V gene TRBV27 combines with J gene TRBJ2-1, with unresolved D. Trimming took off 5 bases at V and 6 bases at J, with 11 bases between the two ends. The CDR3 totals 13 residues. The germline CDR1 and CDR2 sequences are MNHEY and SMNVEV (reference sequence). The CDR3 DNA sequence: TGTGCCAGCAGTACGCTAGTTTTCAATGAGCAGTTCTTC. This translates into CASSTLVFNEQFF.

This chain uses TRBV5-4 with TRBJ2-2, with D possibly being TRBD1 (5 bases). Germline V gives CDR1 SGHNT, CDR2 YYREEE (reference sequence). This CDR3 is built from 19 residues. V was clipped by 0 bases and J by 0 bases, with 18 bases between them. The CDR3 DNA reads TGTGCCAGCAGCTTGGTATCCCTTCTAGGGGCGTCGAACACCGGGGAGCTGTTTTTT. This translates into CASSLVSLLGASNTGELFF.

This clone was counted a single time. The chain is built from TRBV9 and TRBJ2-1; TRBD2 might be the D (5 bases). The CDR3 has 15 amino acids. Trimming removed 4 bases at V and 0 bases at J, with 11 bases between. Per germline, CDR1 SGDLS and CDR2 YYNGEE. The CDR3 region has the DNA TGTGCCAGCAGCCCAGCGGCTTCCTCCTACAATGAGCAGTTCTTC. It is translated as CASSPAASSYNEQFF.

The CDR3 region has the DNA TGTGCCAGCAGCCCACTAGCGGGAGGGTTTGATGCGGAGACGCAGTATTTT. Translation gives CASSPLAGGFDAETQYF. The rearrangement joins TRBV13 to TRBJ2-3; TRBD2 matches at 13 bases. The germline V gene has CDR1 PRHDT and CDR2 FYEKMQ (reference sequence). Trimming cost V 5 bases and J 9 bases; bases outside gene matches: 14. The CDR3 sequence is 17 residues long.

This clone is a singleton in its sample. The genes are TRBV5-4 and TRBJ2-1, with a possible D match to TRBD2 (6 bases). This CDR3 region has 15 residues. Looked up from germline, CDR1 is SGHNT and CDR2 is YYREEE (reference sequence). V gave up 0 bases and J gave up 5 bases, with 12 bases separating them. This chain's CDR3 is CASSLAGGLHNEQFF. The CDR3 bases are TGTGCCAGCAGCTTGGCCGGGGGACTCCACAATGAGCAGTTCTTC. Together with reference TRBV5-4 and TRBJ2-1, the CDR3 gives the full variable domain: ETGVTQSPTHLIKTRGQQVTLRCSSQSGHNTVSWYQQALGQGPQFIFQYYREEENGRGNFPPRFSGLQFPNYSSELNVNALELDDSALYLCASSLAGGLHNEQFFGPGTRLTVL.

Points on this clone: This sample also contains other DNA sequences that code for the same CDR3. The chain employs TRBV15 and TRBJ1-5; D is undetermined. V was shortened by 0 bases and J by 0 bases, with 6 bases between the two germline ends. The CDR3 has 15 amino acids. Germline-derived CDR1 and CDR2 are LNHNV and YYDKDF (reference sequence). This CDR3 is CATSRDQSSNQPQHF. CDR3 nucleotide sequence: TGTGCCACCAGCAGAGACCAGAGTAGCAATCAGCCCCAGCATTTT. The variable domain in full, completed from reference TRBV15 and TRBJ1-5, reads DAMVIQNPRYQVTQFGKPVTLSCSQTLNHNVMYWYQQKSSQAPKLLFHYYDKDFNNEADTPDNFQSRRPNTSFCFLDIRSPGLGDTAMYLCATSRDQSSNQPQHFGDGTRLSIL.

The chain joins TRBV18 to TRBJ1-2, with TRBD1 matching 8 bases. V was clipped by 3 bases and J by 6 bases; unmatched bases: 12. The CDR3 totals 16 residues. Germline-derived CDR1 and CDR2 are KGHSH and LQKENI. The CDR3 nucleotides read TGTGCCAGCTCACCCGGACAGGGTGGGAGAACTGATGGCTACACCTTC. Protein sequence: CASSPGQGGRTDGYTF.

The V and J genes are TRBV7-2 and TRBJ1-1; no clear D gene. This CDR3 is built from 16 residues. Trimming left V 0 bases short and J 0 bases short, with 11 bases between. CDR1 SGHTA and CDR2 FQGNSA come from the germline V gene. The CDR3 DNA reads as TGTGCCAGCAGCTTAGCCAGAATGTTCCTGAACACTGAAGCTTTCTTT. Its protein product is CASSLARMFLNTEAFF.

The V call is TRBV27, the J call TRBJ2-1; 14 nucleotides line up with TRBD2. CDR1 is MNHEY, CDR2 SMNVEV, per germline (reference sequence). After removal of 5 bases from V and 5 bases from J, the junction contained 14 bases not matched to a gene. The CDR3 totals 19 residues. The CDR3 loop reads CASSTPGHKTSGRDNEQFF. The CDR3 nucleotides read TGTGCCAGCAGTACGCCGGGACATAAGACTAGCGGGAGGGACAATGAGCAGTTCTTC.

In this sample, this clone turned up once. The V call is TRBV27, the J call TRBJ1-1, with a tentative D call TRBD1 (6 bases). The V end lost 1 base, the J end lost 2 bases, and 17 bases lay between the germline ends. The CDR3 is made up of 17 amino acids. The germline V gene has CDR1 MNHEY and CDR2 SMNVEV (reference sequence). The CDR3 is CASSLWQGIGINTEAFF. CDR3 nucleotides: TGTGCCAGCAGTTTATGGCAGGGGATTGGAATTAACACTGAAGCTTTCTTT.

The rearrangement uses TRBV29-1 and TRBJ2-6; D is possibly TRBD1 or TRBD2 (7 bases each). The germline V and J ends were trimmed by 7 bases and 0 bases, with 16 bases remaining between them. This CDR3 comprises 16 residues. Germline CDR1 and CDR2: SQVTM and ANQGSEA. In DNA form, the CDR3 reads TGCAGCGCCGCAGGGGGGGAGGTCTCTGGGGCCAACGTCCTGACTTTC. Translated, it gives CSAAGGEVSGANVLTF.

This rearrangement joins TRBV5-1 to TRBJ2-7; 8 bases agree with TRBD2. Germline CDR1 is SGHRS and CDR2 is YFSETQ. With 4 bases clipped from V and 1 base from J, the junction kept 4 bases outside the gene matches. The CDR3 covers 14 residues. The CDR3 loop reads CASSRTSSSYEQYF. CDR3 nucleotide sequence: TGCGCCAGCAGCCGGACTAGCAGTTCCTACGAGCAGTACTTC.

This chain links TRBV6-4 with TRBJ2-5; no clear D. Germline V gives CDR1 MRHNA, CDR2 SNTAGT. The CDR3 is made up of 16 amino acids. V lost 0 bases and J 7 bases, leaving 18 bases between the germline ends. This CDR3 is CASSDSIWKVFGTQYF. The CDR3 DNA follows: TGTGCCAGCAGTGACTCGATTTGGAAGGTATTCGGGACCCAGTACTTC.